This T cell receptor (beta chain) was sequenced for a study of brain T cells in children with intractable seizures. This clone was seen only once. Its cognate antigen is unknown. Findings and limits, study-wide: Viral specificity was inferred only from CDR3 similarity; HCMV serostatus was unknown. Pre-surgery blood may have been undersampled, hiding some clones.

Time point defined: blood from clinic visit 5 months post-surgery; TSC patient then seizure free. Only cases whose brain tissue showed the highest T cell transcript signatures were sequenced. At least one anti-epileptic drug was given before surgery. Generated by immunoSEQ multiplex PCR, the TCRdb table keeps only in-frame clones and is missing some. The sample contains hundreds of thousands of clones, about 93% of which appear only once. The CDR3 runs 14 residues. The V end lost 4 bases, the J end lost 5 bases, and 11 bases lay between the germline ends. CDR1 is KGHDR and CDR2 is SFDVKD in the germline V gene.

The clonotype was recovered from a boy under two years old with tuberous sclerosis and intractable seizures. Sequences were derived from peripheral blood, sampled more than 4 months after surgery. The J gene is TRBJ1-5, the V gene TRBV24-1; the D gene is possibly TRBD1 (6 bases). CDR3 sequence: CATSDDSGDQPQHF. The CDR3 region has the DNA TGTGCCACCAGTGACGACTCAGGGGATCAGCCCCAGCATTTT.